These 18 T cell receptor beta chains were sequenced from one sample in a study of blood T cell repertoires in COVID-19. This table comes from immunoSEQ multiplex PCR, and its TCRdb copy is limited to in-frame clones, with some not included. This table holds just over 95,000 clones, about 83% found once. Sequencing input: peripheral blood. These receptors all stem from a human donor in a cohort sampled during active COVID-19.

This chain links TRBV2 with TRBJ1-5; 8 nucleotides line up with TRBD1. The CDR3 contains 13 residues. Germline V gene lookup returns CDR1 SNHLY and CDR2 FYNNEI. After removal of 6 bases from V and 4 bases from J, the junction contained 2 bases not matched to a gene. CDR3: CASRWTGNQPQHF. CDR3 coding DNA: TGTGCCAGCAGATGGACAGGGAATCAGCCCCAGCATTTT. The whole variable domain, filled in from reference TRBV2 and TRBJ1-5, reads EPEVTQTPSHQVTQMGQEVILRCVPISNHLYFYWYRQILGQKVEFLVSFYNNEISEKSEIFDDQFSVERPDGSNFTLKIRSTKLEDSAMYFCASRWTGNQPQHFGDGTRLSIL.

This clone was observed once. The chain carries TRBV7-2 and TRBJ1-6; D might be TRBD1 (6 bases). The CDR3 has 15 amino acids. The V end lost 5 bases, the J end lost 10 bases, and 18 bases lay between the germline ends. The germline V gene has CDR1 SGHTA and CDR2 FQGNSA. The CDR3 reads CASSPTSQGISPLHF. CDR3 nucleotide sequence: TGTGCCAGCAGCCCAACGTCGCAGGGGATATCACCCCTCCACTTT.

This rearrangement joins TRBV7-6 to TRBJ2-1; perhaps TRBD2 as D (6 bases). Trimming shortened V by 5 bases and J by 3 bases, and 17 bases separated the two germline ends. The CDR3 has 16 residues. Germline V gene lookup returns CDR1 SGHVS and CDR2 FNYEAQ. CDR3 sequence: CASSDYTGLDYNEQFF. Here the CDR3 DNA reads TGTGCCAGCAGCGATTACACGGGACTTGACTACAATGAGCAGTTCTTC. Full variable domain (outside the CDR3, taken from reference TRBV7-6 and TRBJ2-1): GAGVSQSPRYKVTKRGQDVALRCDPISGHVSLYWYRQALGQGPEFLTYFNYEAQQDKSGLPNDRFSAERPEGSISTLTIQRTEQRDSAMYRCASSDYTGLDYNEQFFGPGTRLTVL.

The chain employs TRBV6-2 or TRBV6-3 and TRBJ1-2; tentative D call: TRBD1 (6 bases). CDR3 length: 14 amino acids. V was shortened by 5 bases and J by 2 bases, with 12 bases between the two germline ends. Looked up from germline, CDR1 is MNHEY and CDR2 is SVGEGT. CDR3 sequence reads: CASSLRGLNYGYTF. DNA for the CDR3: TGTGCCAGCAGTCTCAGGGGTCTGAACTATGGCTACACCTTC.

The chain has TRBV23-1 and TRBJ1-3; D gene uncertain. TRBV23-1 is labeled an ORF, and its function is uncertain. This CDR3 has 16 amino acids. V dropped 8 bases and J dropped 0 bases, with 17 bases sitting between them. DNA of the CDR3: TGCGCCAGCCTACAATCTTTGGACTCCTCTGGAAACACCATATATTTT. Translating it yields CASLQSLDSSGNTIYF.

The chain carries TRBV5-1 and TRBJ1-2; 7 nucleotides agree with TRBD1. V lost 5 bases and J lost 0; bases outside the gene matches: 7. Per germline, CDR1 SGHRS and CDR2 YFSETQ. The CDR3 contains 15 residues. The CDR3: CASSDRETSNYGYTF. CDR3 nucleotide sequence: TGCGCCAGCAGTGACAGGGAAACTTCTAACTATGGCTACACCTTC.

The rearrangement joins TRBV7-8 to TRBJ2-5; D unclear. This CDR3 is built from 12 residues. Germline-derived CDR1 and CDR2 are SGHVS and FQNEAQ. The ends were cut back, 5 bases at V and 1 base at J, with 5 bases in the middle. The CDR3, as DNA: TGTGCCAGCAGCCCCTTCCAAGAGACCCAGTACTTC. This sequence encodes CASSPFQETQYF.

The chain carries TRBV5-6 and TRBJ1-2; D gene ambiguous. There are 15 residues in the CDR3. The germline V gene encodes CDR1 SGHDT and CDR2 YYEEEE. With 1 base removed from V and 4 bases from J, the gap between germline ends came to 14 bases. CDR3 region: CASSLYTDSLYGYTF. The CDR3 DNA reads TGTGCCAGCAGCTTGTATACAGATTCGCTCTATGGCTACACCTTC.

The chain couples TRBV5-6 to TRBJ1-1; 7 positions match TRBD1. The CDR3 has 16 residues. Germline V CDR1 and CDR2: SGHDT, YYEEEE. V was clipped by 0 bases and J by 3 bases; unmatched bases: 8. As DNA, the CDR3 is TGTGCCAGCAGCTTGGTGGCGACAGGGTGGGACACTGAAGCTTTCTTT. Protein sequence: CASSLVATGWDTEAFF.

The sample holds a few counts of this clone. The rearrangement links TRBV5-1 to TRBJ1-2, with D maybe TRBD1 (5 bases). The CDR3 extends over 17 amino acids. CDR1 is SGHRS, CDR2 YFSETQ, per germline. Trimming took off 5 bases at V and 2 bases at J, with 22 bases between the two ends. This CDR3 reads CASSGGLLPGSNYGYTF. For the CDR3, the DNA is TGCGCCAGCAGTGGGGGACTCCTCCCGGGTTCCAACTATGGCTACACCTTC.

This rearrangement joins TRBV2 to TRBJ2-7; no clear D. The CDR3 is 15 residues long. The germline gives CDR1 SNHLY, CDR2 FYNNEI. The V end lost 10 bases, the J end lost 3 bases, and 22 bases lay between the germline ends. CDR3 sequence: CATLISTPKNYEQYF. The CDR3 DNA reads as TGTGCCACCCTAATAAGCACCCCCAAAAACTACGAGCAGTACTTC. Filled out from reference TRBV2 and TRBJ2-7, the complete variable domain reads EPEVTQTPSHQVTQMGQEVILRCVPISNHLYFYWYRQILGQKVEFLVSFYNNEISEKSEIFDDQFSVERPDGSNFTLKIRSTKLEDSAMYFCATLISTPKNYEQYFGPGTRLTVT.

The gene calls are TRBV9 and TRBJ1-6; 8 nucleotides match TRBD1. Unmatched junction bases numbered 4, after V lost 0 bases and J lost 5 bases. The germline V gene encodes CDR1 SGDLS and CDR2 YYNGEE. The CDR3 totals 16 residues. The CDR3 sequence is CASSVVPTGDNSPLHF. CDR3 in DNA: TGTGCCAGCAGCGTAGTACCGACAGGGGATAATTCACCCCTCCACTTT.

This chain uses TRBV7-2 with TRBJ2-3; 9 nucleotides line up with TRBD1. Germline V CDR1 and CDR2: SGHTA, FQGNSA. This CDR3 comprises 16 residues. J gave up 6 bases and V 4 bases, and 11 bases lay outside the gene matches. CDR3 loop: CASSSTGGRTSDTQYF. Written as DNA, the CDR3 is TGTGCCAGCAGCTCGACAGGGGGGAGGACGTCGGATACGCAGTATTTT.

This clone has only a few counts. The chain joins TRBV7-8 to TRBJ1-5, with a tentative D call TRBD1 (5 bases). Germline V gene lookup returns CDR1 SGHVS and CDR2 FQNEAQ. Trimming stripped 1 base from V and 2 bases from J, with 12 bases between. CDR3 size: 16 residues. For the CDR3, the DNA is TGTGCCAGCAGCTTAGGAGGGACGGGAGGCAATCAGCCCCAGCATTTT. Protein product: CASSLGGTGGNQPQHF.

The chain couples TRBV5-4 to TRBJ2-5, with a tentative D call TRBD1 (7 bases). With 0 bases removed from V and 4 bases from J, the gap between germline ends came to 10 bases. Germline V gene lookup returns CDR1 SGHNT and CDR2 YYREEE (reference sequence). The CDR3 has 14 amino acids. The CDR3 spells CASSLAGGRETQYF. CDR3 DNA sequence: TGTGCCAGCAGCTTGGCAGGGGGGAGAGAGACCCAGTACTTC.

This chain joins TRBV6-5 and TRBJ1-1; 11 bases line up with TRBD1. Germline CDR1 MNHEY, CDR2 SVGAGI. The V gene end was trimmed by 8 bases and the J gene end by 5 bases; junction bases not matched to a gene: 10. The CDR3 runs 15 residues. The CDR3 region is CASCQDRGRFTEAFF. The CDR3 region has the DNA TGTGCCAGCTGCCAGGACAGGGGGCGATTTACTGAAGCTTTCTTT.

There are a few counts of this clone. The J gene is TRBJ2-7, the V gene TRBV4-1; 8 bases are a match to TRBD1. CDR1 MGHRA and CDR2 YSYEKL come from the germline V gene. The CDR3 has 15 amino acids. J was trimmed by 7 bases and V by 4 bases; bases with no gene match: 12. CDR3 nucleotides: TGCGCCAGCAGCCGAATAGGACAGGGCCCGCAGGAGCAGTACTTC. It encodes CASSRIGQGPQEQYF.

The chain has TRBV5-6 and TRBJ2-3; TRBD2 aligns across 8 bases. In germline, CDR1 is SGHDT, CDR2 YYEEEE. CDR3 length: 18 amino acids. V lost 4 bases and J lost 6; bases outside the gene matches: 19. CDR3 coding DNA: TGTGCCAGCAGCCACGTCACGACTCCCAGCGGGGGTGGGGATACGCAGTATTTT. Encoded protein: CASSHVTTPSGGGDTQYF.